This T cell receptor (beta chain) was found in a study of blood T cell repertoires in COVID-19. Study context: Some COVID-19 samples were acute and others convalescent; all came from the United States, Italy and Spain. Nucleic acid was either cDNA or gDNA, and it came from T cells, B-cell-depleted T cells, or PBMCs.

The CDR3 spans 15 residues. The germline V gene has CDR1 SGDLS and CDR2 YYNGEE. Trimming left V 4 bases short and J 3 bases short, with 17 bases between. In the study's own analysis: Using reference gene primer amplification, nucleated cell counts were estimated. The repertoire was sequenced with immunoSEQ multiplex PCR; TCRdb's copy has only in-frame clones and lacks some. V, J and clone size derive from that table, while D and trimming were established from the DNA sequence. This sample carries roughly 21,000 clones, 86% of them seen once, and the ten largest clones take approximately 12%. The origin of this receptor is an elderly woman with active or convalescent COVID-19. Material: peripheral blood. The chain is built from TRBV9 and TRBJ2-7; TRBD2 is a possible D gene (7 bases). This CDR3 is CASSPSGGGGYEQYF. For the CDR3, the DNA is TGTGCCAGCAGCCCCTCTGGGGGCGGGGGCTACGAGCAGTACTTC.